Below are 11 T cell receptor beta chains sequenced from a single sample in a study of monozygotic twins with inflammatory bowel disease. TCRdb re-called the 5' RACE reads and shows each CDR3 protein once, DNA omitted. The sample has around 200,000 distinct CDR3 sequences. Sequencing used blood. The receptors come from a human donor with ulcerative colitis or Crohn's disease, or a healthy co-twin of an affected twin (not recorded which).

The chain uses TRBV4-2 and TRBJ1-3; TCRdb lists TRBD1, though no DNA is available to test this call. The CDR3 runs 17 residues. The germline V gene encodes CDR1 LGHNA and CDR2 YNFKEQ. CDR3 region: CASSQERGTYSGNTIYF.

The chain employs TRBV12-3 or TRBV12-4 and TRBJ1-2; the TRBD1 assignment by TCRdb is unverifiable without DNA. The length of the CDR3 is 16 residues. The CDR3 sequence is CASSLSGQLASYGYTF.

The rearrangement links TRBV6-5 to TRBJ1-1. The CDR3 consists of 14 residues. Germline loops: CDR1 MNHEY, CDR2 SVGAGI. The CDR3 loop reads CASSYERVDTEAFF.

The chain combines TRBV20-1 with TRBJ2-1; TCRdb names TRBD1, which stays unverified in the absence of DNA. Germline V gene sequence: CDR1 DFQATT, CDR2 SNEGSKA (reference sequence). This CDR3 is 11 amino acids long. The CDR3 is CSAGVSNEQFF.

CDR3 sequence: CSARPPTALNPYEQYF. The genes are TRBV20-1 and TRBJ2-7; no DNA is available, so the TRBD1 call from TCRdb remains unchecked. In germline, CDR1 is DFQATT, CDR2 SNEGSKA (reference sequence). The CDR3 loop spans 16 amino acids.

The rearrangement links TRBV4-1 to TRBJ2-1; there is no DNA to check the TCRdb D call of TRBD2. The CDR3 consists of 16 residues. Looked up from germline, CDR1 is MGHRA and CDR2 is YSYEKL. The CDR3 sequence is CASSQGTSGGTDEQFF.

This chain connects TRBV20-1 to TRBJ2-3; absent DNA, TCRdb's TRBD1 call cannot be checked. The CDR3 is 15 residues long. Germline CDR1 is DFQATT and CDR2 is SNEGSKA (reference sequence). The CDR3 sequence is CSARDPGQATDTQYF.

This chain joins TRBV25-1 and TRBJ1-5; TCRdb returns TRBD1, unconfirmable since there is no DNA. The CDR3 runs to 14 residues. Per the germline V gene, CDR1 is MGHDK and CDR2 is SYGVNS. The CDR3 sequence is CATSGDRSNQPQHF. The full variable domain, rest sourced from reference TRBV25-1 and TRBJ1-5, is EADIYQTPRYLVIGTGKKITLECSQTMGHDKMYWYQQDPGMELHLIHYSYGVNSTEKGDLSSESTVSRIRTEHFPLTLESARPSHTSQYLCATSGDRSNQPQHFGDGTRLSIL.

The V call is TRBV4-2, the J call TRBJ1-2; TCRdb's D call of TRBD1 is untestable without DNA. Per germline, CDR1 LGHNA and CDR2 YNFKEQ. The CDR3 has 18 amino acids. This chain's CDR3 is CASSQYGGIQGRNYGYTF.

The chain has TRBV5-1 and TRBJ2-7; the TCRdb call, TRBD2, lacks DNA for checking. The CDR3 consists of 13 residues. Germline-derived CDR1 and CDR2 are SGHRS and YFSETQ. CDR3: CASSLGLASEQYF.

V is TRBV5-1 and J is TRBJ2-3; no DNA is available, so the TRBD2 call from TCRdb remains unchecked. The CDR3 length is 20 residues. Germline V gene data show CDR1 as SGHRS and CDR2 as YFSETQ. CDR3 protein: CASSLGSFLPRLAGIFTQYF.